The clone carrying this T cell receptor beta chain turned up a few times. This record belongs to a study of T cell repertoires in aging, cancer and after chemotherapy. Study summary: Patients with chronic lymphocytic leukemia were sampled before and after fludarabine- or bendamustine-based chemotherapy.

Deletions cut 8 bases from V and 6 bases from J, with 19 bases between. The CDR3 is 15 amino acids. Germline CDR1 is MNHNS and CDR2 is SASEGT. Multiplex touch-down PCR with TRB-A/B primers amplified rearranged V-D-J TRB sequences. A single record per CDR3 protein comes from TCRdb applying MiXCR to the multiplex PCR reads. The sample yields 2,000 to 3,000 distinct CDR3 sequences, 20% to 25% seen once. Peripheral blood genomic DNA, not sorted cells or RNA, was the template. The chain employs TRBV6-1 and TRBJ2-2; either TRBD1 or TRBD2 may supply D (6 bases each). Sequencing was carried out using blood. This TCR was recovered from a human donor with a blood cancer. Here the CDR3 reads CASRNSSRGAGELFF. The CDR3 nucleotides are TGTGCCAGCCGTAATTCCTCGAGGGGGGCCGGGGAGCTGTTTTTT.